This T cell receptor beta chain appears in the sequencing data of a study of CD8 T cells in Susac syndrome. Study-wide background: When blood was drawn, the patients with Susac syndrome were therapy-naive, on corticosteroids, or on intravenous immunoglobulin alone.

Sequencing of TCR beta was carried out in blood CD8+ and CD4+ T cells. In the case of this clonotype: Its antigen is as yet unknown.

Random hexamers were used to reverse transcribe the RNA input (0.5 to 1 ug). The method of amplification for TCR beta CDR3 was immunoSEQ multiplex PCR, covering 54 Vbeta and 13 Jbeta. MiXCR, applied by TCRdb to the immunoSEQ multiplex PCR reads, yields one record per CDR3 protein. The sample shows about 130,000 distinct CDR3 sequences, just under 95% of them seen only once. CDR1 and CDR2 from the germline V gene are SEHNR and FQNEAQ (reference sequence). Trimming cost V 5 bases and J 5 bases, with 18 bases left between them. The CDR3 runs to 15 residues. Study-wide results and limits: Susac syndrome CD8+ repertoires were clonally expanded, most strongly in CD8+ TEMRA cells.

The TCR sequence derives from a human donor with Susac syndrome. The specimen was CD8+ T cells from PBMCs. The chain couples TRBV7-9 to TRBJ2-5; D possibly corresponds to TRBD1 (5 bases). CDR3 bases: TGTGCCAGCAGCCTGATGACCAGGGTTACGGAGACCCAGTACTTC. This translates into CASSLMTRVTETQYF.